This TCR beta chain came from a study of Ad26.COV2.S vaccination and SARS-CoV-2 variants. Study-wide background: The authors gave Ad26.COV2.S intramuscularly, either once or twice 56 days apart.

Study-wide points: While placebo recipients had lower spike-specific TCR breadth, vaccine recipients had more.

Measured with immunoSEQ multiplex PCR; TCRdb has only the in-frame clones, and not every one. Of fewer than 400,000 clones in the sample, approximately 89% were seen once. Treatment specified: 15 to 20 received Ad26.COV2.S at low or high dose, single or two shots; roughly five received placebo; per-sample allocation not given. Specimens were obtained on day 63 following the first vaccine or placebo injection. It was Wuhan-strain SARS-CoV-2 spike that the Ad26 vaccine vector expressed. To note about this clone: Its antigen is unidentified.

Specimen: peripheral blood, collected in a trial of Ad26.COV2.S vaccine versus placebo. This sequence originates from a person between 18 and 60 years old who received the Ad26.COV2.S COVID-19 vaccine or a placebo.

For the CDR3, the DNA is TGTGCCAGCAGCTGGGGACTAGCGGGAGATGTTAGGGATGAGCAGTTCTTC. The encoded protein is CASSWGLAGDVRDEQFF. The chain uses TRBV5-5 and TRBJ2-1, with 14 bases lining up with TRBD2. CDR1 is SGHKS and CDR2 is YYEKEE in the germline V gene (reference sequence). The CDR3 spans 17 residues. The trim removed 3 bases at V and 8 bases at J, leaving 10 bases unmatched.